A single sample gave rise to the 4 T cell receptor beta chains below, sequenced in a study of T cell changes during pregnancy in multiple sclerosis. Some clones are missing from TCRdb's copy, which holds only in-frame ones; the method was immunoSEQ multiplex PCR. This table holds over 80,000 clones, just over 90% found once. Here the sequenced sample was peripheral blood, taken in the second trimester of pregnancy. The receptors shown here come from a female donor in good health, enrolled as a control in a pregnancy study.

The count of this clone is one. The chain uses TRBV14 and TRBJ1-1; TRBD1 aligns across 7 bases. The trim removed 2 bases at V and 0 bases at J, leaving 9 bases unmatched. Germline-derived CDR1 and CDR2 are SGHDN and FVKESK. CDR3 length equals 17 residues. The CDR3 loop is CASSQWTGLTMNTEAFF. The CDR3 DNA reads TGTGCCAGCAGCCAATGGACAGGACTTACTATGAACACTGAAGCTTTCTTT.

The chain uses TRBV20-1 and TRBJ1-3; the D is unclear. This CDR3 spans 11 amino acids. V dropped 2 bases and J dropped 3 bases, with 2 bases sitting between them. The V gene's germline CDR1 is DFQATT and CDR2 SNEGSKA (reference sequence). The CDR3, as DNA: TGCAGTGCTAGACTTGGAAACACCATATATTTT. Protein product: CSARLGNTIYF.

This clone was counted between two and nine times. V usage is TRBV27 and J usage is TRBJ1-4; 9 bases are a match to TRBD1. The V gene's germline CDR1 is MNHEY and CDR2 SMNVEV (reference sequence). The V gene end was trimmed by 2 bases and the J gene end by 7 bases; junction bases not matched to a gene: 2. CDR3 size: 14 residues. DNA of the CDR3: TGTGCCAGCAGTTTAAGACAGGGGGGTGAAAAACTGTTTTTT. Amino acids: CASSLRQGGEKLFF.

The chain recombines TRBV11-2 with TRBJ1-3; TRBD1 might be the D (5 bases). V lost 1 base and J lost 3, with 13 bases in between. The CDR3 sequence is 16 residues long. Germline lookup yields CDR1 SGHAT and CDR2 FQNNGV. CDR3 amino acids: CASSLGLITGGNTIYF. The CDR3 DNA is TGTGCCAGCAGCTTAGGCCTTATCACAGGTGGAAACACCATATATTTT.